These 13 T cell receptor beta chains originate from one sample sequenced in a study of T-cell memory formation after mild COVID-19. MiXCR, applied by TCRdb to the 5' RACE reads, yields one record per CDR3 protein. Among roughly 560,000 distinct CDR3 sequences listed, roughly 22% were seen once. Sequences were obtained from PBMCs or a T cell subset sorted from them (not recorded which). Receptors originate from an adult woman who had mild COVID-19 (a few samples of this study predate the infection). Cell type and time point are not known.

This clonotype was detected a few times. The rearrangement joins TRBV7-2 to TRBJ2-6; D may match TRBD1 or TRBD2 (5 bases each). Trimming cost V 5 bases and J 2 bases, with 16 bases left between them. In germline, CDR1 is SGHTA, CDR2 FQGNSA. This CDR3 contains 17 residues. In nucleotides, the CDR3 is TGTGCCAGCAGCCCCCCCTCAGGGAGCCCTGGGGCCAACGTCCTGACTTTC. As protein: CASSPPSGSPGANVLTF.

Many counts were recorded for this clonotype. The chain recombines TRBV25-1 with TRBJ2-1; TRBD1 aligns across 8 bases. With 3 bases clipped from V and 8 bases from J, the junction kept 18 bases outside the gene matches. The CDR3 extends over 18 amino acids. Germline-derived CDR1 and CDR2 are MGHDK and SYGVNS. For the CDR3, the DNA is TGTGCCAGCAGTGAGGTTTCCACGGGACAGGAGTTATCCTATGAGCAGTTCTTC. This gives the protein CASSEVSTGQELSYEQFF. The whole variable domain, filled in from reference TRBV25-1 and TRBJ2-1, reads EADIYQTPRYLVIGTGKKITLECSQTMGHDKMYWYQQDPGMELHLIHYSYGVNSTEKGDLSSESTVSRIRTEHFPLTLESARPSHTSQYLCASSEVSTGQELSYEQFFGPGTRLTVL.

The V call is TRBV14, the J call TRBJ2-1; 7 nucleotides agree with TRBD1. Looked up from germline, CDR1 is SGHDN and CDR2 is FVKESK. Unmatched junction bases numbered 9, after V lost 0 bases and J lost 7 bases. The CDR3 extends over 16 amino acids. The CDR3 region is CASSQEGQRMWNEQFF. Here the CDR3 DNA reads TGTGCCAGCAGCCAAGAGGGACAGCGTATGTGGAATGAGCAGTTCTTC.

V is TRBV19 and J is TRBJ1-1; D gene ambiguous. Trimming left V 5 bases short and J 4 bases short, with 11 bases between. Germline V gene data show CDR1 as LNHDA and CDR2 as SQIVND (reference sequence). This CDR3 region has 13 residues. CDR3 DNA: TGTGCCAGTAGTGCAGGTACAACCACTGAAGCTTTCTTT. Protein product: CASSAGTTTEAFF.

This clonotype was observed a handful of times. The V gene is TRBV5-1, the J gene TRBJ2-5; 11 bases align to TRBD2. The CDR3 spans 17 residues. Germline V gene lookup returns CDR1 SGHRS and CDR2 YFSETQ. The ends lost 5 bases at V and 2 bases at J; junction bases unmatched: 11. DNA for the CDR3: TGCGCCAGCAGACGAACCACTGGGACTAGCGGACAAGAGACCCAGTACTTC. Translation gives CASRRTTGTSGQETQYF. The variable domain in full, with the rest retrieved from reference TRBV5-1 and TRBJ2-5, is KAGVTQTPRYLIKTRGQQVTLSCSPISGHRSVSWYQQTPGQGLQFLFEYFSETQRNKGNFPGRFSGRQFSNSRSEMNVSTLELGDSALYLCASRRTTGTSGQETQYFGPGTRLLVL.

The V gene is TRBV5-1, the J gene TRBJ1-2; D call uncertain. V lost 4 bases and J lost 2, with 24 bases in between. The length of the CDR3 is 18 residues. From germline, CDR1 is SGHRS and CDR2 YFSETQ. DNA for the CDR3: TGCGCCAGCAGCCTGACGACCGGACGTGGAGGAGAAAACTATGGCTACACCTTC. Protein sequence: CASSLTTGRGGENYGYTF.

V gene TRBV11-3 combines with J gene TRBJ1-1, with D unresolved. The germline CDR1 and CDR2 sequences are SGHNT and YENEEA. The CDR3 covers 11 residues. V lost 4 bases and J 7 bases, leaving 7 bases between the germline ends. CDR3 sequence: CASSWEGEAFF. The CDR3 bases are TGTGCCAGCAGCTGGGAGGGTGAAGCTTTCTTT.

This clonotype has just a few counts. The chain joins TRBV6-1 to TRBJ2-3, with D possibly being TRBD1 (5 bases). The CDR3 totals 15 residues. V lost 6 bases to trimming and J lost 3 bases, with 16 bases between them. Germline CDR1 and CDR2: MNHNS and SASEGT. The CDR3 DNA reads TGTGCCAGCAGGGTGAAACCAGGGTGGACAGATACGCAGTATTTT. Translation: CASRVKPGWTDTQYF.

This clonotype has only a few counts. The chain links TRBV15 to TRBJ1-1; 11 bases are a match to TRBD1. V gave up 3 bases and J gave up 7 bases; unmatched junction bases: 19. Per the germline V gene, CDR1 is LNHNV and CDR2 is YYDKDF (reference sequence). The CDR3 has 19 amino acids. In DNA, the CDR3 is TGTGCCACCAGCAGGGGGGCCCGGGACAGGGGGGTTACTCGTCGTGAAGCTTTCTTT. Translating gives CATSRGARDRGVTRREAFF.

This chain uses TRBV30 with TRBJ2-3; tentative D call: TRBD2 (6 bases). V lost 3 bases to trimming and J lost 0 bases, with 10 bases between them. There are 14 residues in the CDR3. Germline lookup yields CDR1 GTSNPN and CDR2 SVGIG (reference sequence). Here the CDR3 DNA reads TGTGCCTGGAGATTCAGCGGGAGCACAGATACGCAGTATTTT. Translation gives CAWRFSGSTDTQYF.

This clonotype was observed a handful of times. The V call is TRBV30, the J call TRBJ1-1, with D tentatively TRBD1 (5 bases). CDR3 length equals 16 residues. Germline V CDR1 and CDR2: GTSNPN, SVGIG (reference sequence). Trimming shortened V by 1 base and J by 6 bases, and 21 bases separated the two germline ends. Written as DNA, the CDR3 is TGTGCCTGGAGTGCGGCCCTGGTCAGTTGGGGGGCTGAAGCTTTCTTT. Translation gives CAWSAALVSWGAEAFF.

This clonotype appeared many times. Germline and junction disagree at one end, which may indicate a read error. This chain uses TRBV4-2 with TRBJ2-5, with TRBD2 matching 8 bases. Germline V gives CDR1 LGHNA, CDR2 YNFKEQ. This CDR3 has 15 residues. CDR3 coding DNA: TGCGCCAGCAGCCAAGGTCGGGGGGGCCAAGAGACCCAGTACTTC. It specifies CASSQGRGGQETQYF.

This clonotype appeared a few times. The chain couples TRBV6-5 to TRBJ2-7; no clear D gene. Per germline, CDR1 MNHEY and CDR2 SVGAGI. This CDR3 contains 13 residues. V was pared by 6 bases and J by 0 bases, with 9 bases between. DNA of the CDR3: TGTGCCAGCAGGCAACCTGGCTCCTACGAGCAGTACTTC. Translating gives CASRQPGSYEQYF.